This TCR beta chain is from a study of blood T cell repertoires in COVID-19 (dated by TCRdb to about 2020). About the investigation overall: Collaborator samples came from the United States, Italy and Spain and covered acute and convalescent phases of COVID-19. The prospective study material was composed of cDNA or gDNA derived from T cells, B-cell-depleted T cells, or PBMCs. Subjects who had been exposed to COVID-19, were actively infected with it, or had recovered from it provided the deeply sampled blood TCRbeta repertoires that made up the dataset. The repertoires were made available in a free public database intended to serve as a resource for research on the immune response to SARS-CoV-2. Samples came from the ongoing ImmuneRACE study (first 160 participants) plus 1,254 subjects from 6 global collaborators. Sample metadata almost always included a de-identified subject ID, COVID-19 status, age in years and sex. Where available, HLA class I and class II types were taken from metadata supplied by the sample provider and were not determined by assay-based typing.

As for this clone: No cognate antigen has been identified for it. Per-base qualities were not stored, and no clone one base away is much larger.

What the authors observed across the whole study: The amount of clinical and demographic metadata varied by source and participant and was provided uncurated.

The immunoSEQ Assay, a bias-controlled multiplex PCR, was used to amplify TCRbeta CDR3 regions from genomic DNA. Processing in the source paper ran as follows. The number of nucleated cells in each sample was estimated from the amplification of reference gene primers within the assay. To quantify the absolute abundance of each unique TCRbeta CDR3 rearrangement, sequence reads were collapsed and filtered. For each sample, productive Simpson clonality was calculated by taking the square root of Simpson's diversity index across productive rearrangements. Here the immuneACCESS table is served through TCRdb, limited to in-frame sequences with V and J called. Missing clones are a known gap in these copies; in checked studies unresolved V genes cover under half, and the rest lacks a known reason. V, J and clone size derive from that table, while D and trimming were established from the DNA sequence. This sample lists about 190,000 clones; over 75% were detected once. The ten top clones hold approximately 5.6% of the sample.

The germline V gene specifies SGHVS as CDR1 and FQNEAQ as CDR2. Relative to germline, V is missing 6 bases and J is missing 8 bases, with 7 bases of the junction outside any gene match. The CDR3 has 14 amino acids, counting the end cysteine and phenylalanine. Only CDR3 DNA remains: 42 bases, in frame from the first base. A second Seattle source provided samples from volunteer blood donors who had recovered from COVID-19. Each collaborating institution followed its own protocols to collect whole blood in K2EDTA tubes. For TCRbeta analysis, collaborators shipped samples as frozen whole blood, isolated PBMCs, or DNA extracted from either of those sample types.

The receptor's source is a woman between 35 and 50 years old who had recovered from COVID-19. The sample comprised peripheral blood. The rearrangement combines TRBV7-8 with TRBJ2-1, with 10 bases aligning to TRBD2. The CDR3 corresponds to CASRGTSVIDEQFF. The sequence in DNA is TGTGCCAGCAGAGGGACTAGCGTCATCGATGAGCAGTTCTTC.